This TCR beta chain comes out of a study of beta chain features in type 1 diabetes. As every portion of the isolated RNA was reverse transcribed, the sequencing read expressed TCRB transcripts. The protocol was immunoSEQ multiplex PCR, while the TCRdb copy is restricted to in-frame clones and leaves out a portion. Of nearly 350,000 clones in the sample, roughly 8% were seen once. Notes on the study in general: Possible PCR preference for shorter templates applied equally to patients and controls. Moderately but significantly shorter TCRB CDR3s were found in Type 1 diabetes patients in all four CD4+ subsets.

As to this clone: Its antigen is as yet unknown.

The germline V gene encodes CDR1 SGDLS and CDR2 YYNGEE. With 6 bases removed from V and 0 bases from J, the gap between germline ends came to 13 bases. This CDR3 has 14 amino acids. The gene calls are TRBV9 and TRBJ2-7, with D maybe TRBD2 (5 bases). The sequence derives from a woman under 30 in good health. The specimen was central memory CD4+ T cells from blood. CDR3 bases: TGTGCCAGCACTCGGGATCAGAACTCCTACGAGCAGTACTTC. Translated, it gives CASTRDQNSYEQYF.